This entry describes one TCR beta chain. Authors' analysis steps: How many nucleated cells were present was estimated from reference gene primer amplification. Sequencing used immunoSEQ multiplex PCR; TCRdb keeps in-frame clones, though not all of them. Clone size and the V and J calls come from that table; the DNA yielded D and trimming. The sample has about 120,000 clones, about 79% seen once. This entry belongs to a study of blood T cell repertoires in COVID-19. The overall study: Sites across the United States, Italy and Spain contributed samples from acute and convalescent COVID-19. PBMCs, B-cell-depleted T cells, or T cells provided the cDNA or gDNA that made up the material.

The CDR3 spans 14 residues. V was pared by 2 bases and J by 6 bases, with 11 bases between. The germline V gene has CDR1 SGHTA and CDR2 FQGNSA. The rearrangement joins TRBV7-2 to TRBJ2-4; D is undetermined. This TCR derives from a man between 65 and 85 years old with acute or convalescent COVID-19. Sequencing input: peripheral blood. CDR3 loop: CASSLTGTTNIQYF. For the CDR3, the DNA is TGTGCCAGCAGCTTAACCGGAACTACAAACATTCAGTACTTC. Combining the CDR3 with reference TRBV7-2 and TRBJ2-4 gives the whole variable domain GAGVSQSPSNKVTEKGKDVELRCDPISGHTALYWYRQSLGQGLEFLIYFQGNSAPDKSGLPSDRFSAERTGGSVSTLTIQRTQQEDSAVYLCASSLTGTTNIQYFGAGTRLSVL.